The next 26 T cell receptor beta chains were all read from a single sample in a study of shared clonotypes between healthy human individuals. Produced via immunoSEQ multiplex PCR; TCRdb's table is partial and in-frame only. This table holds more than 2,000,000 clones, about 92% found once. The sequencing sample was made of naive CD4+ T cells from PBMCs. Documented subset: CD45RA+ positively selected. Receptors originate from a young man in good health. Some clones in this sample may be carry-over from other donors' samples.

Of note for this clone: This sample also contains other DNA sequences that code for the same CDR3. The J gene is TRBJ2-2, the V gene TRBV27; the match to TRBD2 covers 7 bases. The ends lost 5 bases at V and 1 base at J; junction bases unmatched: 4. CDR3 length: 15 amino acids. Per the germline V gene, CDR1 is MNHEY and CDR2 is SMNVEV (reference sequence). This CDR3 is CASSLLAVNTGELFF. The CDR3 nucleotides are TGTGCCAGCAGTCTGCTAGCGGTGAACACCGGGGAGCTGTTTTTT.

This clone appeared once. CDR3: CASSQGVSRNTDTQYF. CDR3 nucleotide sequence: TGTGCCAGCAGCCAAGGCGTCAGTCGGAACACAGATACGCAGTATTTT. The V gene is TRBV14, the J gene TRBJ2-3, with unresolved D. CDR3 length equals 16 residues. With 1 base removed from V and 2 bases from J, the gap between germline ends came to 13 bases. CDR1 SGHDN and CDR2 FVKESK come from the germline V gene.

The CDR3 protein is CASSLRPLGAGEGETQYF. CDR3 coding DNA: TGTGCCAGCAGCTTAAGGCCCCTGGGGGCGGGAGAGGGAGAGACCCAGTACTTC. The chain is built from TRBV7-3 and TRBJ2-5; TRBD2 is a possible D gene (7 bases). CDR1 is SGHTA and CDR2 is FQGTGA in the germline V gene. The CDR3 totals 18 residues. Trimming removed 1 base from V and 4 bases from J, with 22 bases in between.

This chain connects TRBV5-1 to TRBJ2-3; 8 positions agree with TRBD2. The CDR3 spans 16 residues. Trimming removed 3 bases from V and 2 bases from J; junction bases left unmatched: 8. CDR1 and CDR2 (germline): SGHRS, YFSETQ. The CDR3 region has the DNA TGCGCCAGCAGCTGGGGCGAGCGGGGGAACACAGATACGCAGTATTTT. Amino acids: CASSWGERGNTDTQYF.

The chain links TRBV28 to TRBJ2-7; D ambiguous. CDR3 length: 14 residues. Trimming cost V 6 bases and J 0 bases, with 12 bases left between them. CDR1 and CDR2 from the germline V gene are MDHEN and SYDVKM. The CDR3 is CASSHHASSYEQYF. Here the CDR3 DNA reads TGTGCCAGCAGCCACCACGCCAGCTCCTACGAGCAGTACTTC.

J is TRBJ1-5 and V is TRBV7-2; D is ambiguous. There are 15 residues in the CDR3. Trimming shortened V by 2 bases and J by 0 bases, and 8 bases separated the two germline ends. Germline CDR1 SGHTA, CDR2 FQGNSA. CDR3 sequence: CASSLQLYSNQPQHF. Here the CDR3 DNA reads TGTGCCAGCAGCTTACAGCTTTATAGCAATCAGCCCCAGCATTTT.

This clone was counted between two and nine times. CDR3 sequence: CASSEQGRAEAFF. CDR3 nucleotide sequence: TGTGCCAGCAGTGAGCAGGGAAGGGCTGAAGCTTTCTTT. The chain uses TRBV25-1 and TRBJ1-1; weak D call: TRBD1 (5 bases). CDR1 and CDR2 from the germline V gene are MGHDK and SYGVNS. Trimming removed 3 bases from V and 6 bases from J, with 11 bases in between. CDR3 length equals 13 residues.

With respect to this clone: Other DNA sequences in the same sample also yield this CDR3. The V call is TRBV2, the J call TRBJ2-5; 11 positions match TRBD1. Germline V gene lookup returns CDR1 SNHLY and CDR2 FYNNEI. V dropped 6 bases and J dropped 5; count of bases not matched to a gene: 5. This CDR3 contains 14 residues. This CDR3 reads CASSEDRGLETQYF. The CDR3 DNA is TGTGCCAGCAGCGAGGACAGGGGGCTGGAGACCCAGTACTTC. The full variable domain, its missing parts supplied by reference TRBV2 and TRBJ2-5, is EPEVTQTPSHQVTQMGQEVILRCVPISNHLYFYWYRQILGQKVEFLVSFYNNEISEKSEIFDDQFSVERPDGSNFTLKIRSTKLEDSAMYFCASSEDRGLETQYFGPGTRLLVL.

This chain connects TRBV5-1 to TRBJ2-7, with 10 bases lining up with TRBD2. This CDR3 spans 15 amino acids. V was clipped by 4 bases and J by 0 bases; unmatched bases: 4. Germline V lookup: CDR1 SGHRS, CDR2 YFSETQ. The CDR3 protein is CASSVAGGRSYEQYF. As DNA, the CDR3 is TGCGCCAGCAGCGTAGCGGGAGGCCGCTCCTACGAGCAGTACTTC.

This chain's CDR3 is CASSLGRMVSGNTDTQYF. In DNA, the CDR3 is TGTGCCAGCAGCTTAGGTCGTATGGTTAGCGGGAACACAGATACGCAGTATTTT. V and J are TRBV7-2 and TRBJ2-3; 8 nucleotides match TRBD2. Trimming removed 1 base from V and 2 bases from J; junction bases left unmatched: 11. CDR3 length: 18 amino acids. CDR1 and CDR2 (germline): SGHTA, FQGNSA.

The rearrangement uses TRBV4-2 and TRBJ1-4; 8 nucleotides line up with TRBD1. This CDR3 is 16 amino acids long. Germline lookup yields CDR1 LGHNA and CDR2 YNFKEQ. V shed 3 bases, J shed 0 bases, and the junction held 3 bases outside the gene matches. CDR3 sequence: CASSQSQGATNEKLFF. In DNA form, the CDR3 reads TGTGCCAGCAGCCAGTCACAGGGGGCAACTAATGAAAAACTGTTTTTT.

As DNA, the CDR3 is TGTGCCAGCAGCCCGGACGGTCGGAGGAAGACTGAAGCTTTCTTT. This sequence encodes CASSPDGRRKTEAFF. V and J are TRBV11-2 and TRBJ1-1, with D unresolved. The CDR3 has 15 residues. V lost 5 bases to trimming and J lost 5 bases, with 18 bases between them. Germline lookup yields CDR1 SGHAT and CDR2 FQNNGV.

The gene calls are TRBV7-9 and TRBJ2-2; 14 bases are a match to TRBD2. Trimming at V came to 2 bases and at J to 6 bases, leaving 2 bases not matched to a gene. The CDR3 consists of 16 residues. Looked up from germline, CDR1 is SEHNR and CDR2 is FQNEAQ (reference sequence). The CDR3: CASSLLGLAGAGELFF. For the CDR3, the DNA is TGTGCCAGCAGCTTATTGGGACTAGCGGGAGCCGGGGAGCTGTTTTTT.

This chain links TRBV30 with TRBJ2-3, with 9 bases aligning to TRBD2. The CDR3 has 18 residues. V was clipped by 0 bases and J by 5 bases; unmatched bases: 15. CDR1 and CDR2 from the germline V gene are GTSNPN and SVGIG (reference sequence). CDR3 loop: CAWSVRFGGRAGEDTQYF. In DNA form, the CDR3 reads TGTGCCTGGAGTGTACGTTTCGGCGGGAGGGCCGGCGAAGATACGCAGTATTTT. Based on the CDR3 plus reference TRBV30 and TRBJ2-3, the full variable domain is SQTIHQWPATLVQPVGSPLSLECTVEGTSNPNLYWYRQAAGRGLQLLFYSVGIGQISSEVPQNLSASRPQDRQFILSSKKLLLSDSGFYLCAWSVRFGGRAGEDTQYFGPGTRLTVL.

This chain connects TRBV5-1 to TRBJ1-1; the match to TRBD1 covers 8 bases. This CDR3 has 13 amino acids. Per the germline V gene, CDR1 is SGHRS and CDR2 is YFSETQ. V lost 2 bases to trimming and J lost 11 bases; unmatched junction nucleotides: 8. This CDR3 reads CASSFTSDRDAFF. The CDR3, as DNA: TGCGCCAGCAGCTTCACATCGGACAGGGACGCTTTCTTT.

V gene TRBV7-3 combines with J gene TRBJ2-2, with 9 nucleotides matching TRBD1. The CDR3 consists of 15 residues. J gave up 5 bases and V 6 bases, and 7 bases lay outside the gene matches. Germline CDR1 SGHTA, CDR2 FQGTGA. The CDR3 loop reads CASRATGGSTGELFF. The CDR3 DNA sequence: TGTGCCAGCAGGGCAACAGGGGGCAGTACCGGGGAGCTGTTTTTT.

V usage is TRBV18 and J usage is TRBJ1-1, with 7 bases fitting TRBD1. From germline, CDR1 is KGHSH and CDR2 LQKENI. Losses at the gene ends were 0 bases for V and 0 bases for J; bases not matched to a gene: 10. CDR3 length: 18 residues. CDR3 sequence reads: CASSPPSLQGPMNTEAFF. The CDR3 nucleotides are TGTGCCAGCTCACCACCGAGTTTACAGGGGCCCATGAACACTGAAGCTTTCTTT.

The chain recombines TRBV6-1 with TRBJ1-1, with D unclear. Germline CDR1 and CDR2: MNHNS and SASEGT. Deletions cut 5 bases from V and 7 bases from J, with 14 bases between. The CDR3 loop spans 13 amino acids. CDR3 nucleotide sequence: TGTGCCAGCAGTAGGACTGCACATTTTGAAGCTTTCTTT. Protein: CASSRTAHFEAFF.

The CDR3 loop reads CASSVDLGGGGTDTQYF. The CDR3 DNA sequence: TGTGCCAGCAGCGTAGATTTAGGGGGAGGGGGCACAGATACGCAGTATTTT. The rearrangement joins TRBV9 to TRBJ2-3; a possible D gene is TRBD2 (7 bases). V was clipped by 0 bases and J by 1 base, with 15 bases between them. CDR3 size: 17 residues. Germline V gene lookup returns CDR1 SGDLS and CDR2 YYNGEE. The full variable domain, with the rest looked up from reference TRBV9 and TRBJ2-3, is DSGVTQTPKHLITATGQRVTLRCSPRSGDLSVYWYQQSLDQGLQFLIQYYNGEERAKGNILERFSAQQFPDLHSELNLSSLELGDSALYFCASSVDLGGGGTDTQYFGPGTRLTVL.

The chain couples TRBV25-1 to TRBJ2-3; D is uncertain. Germline lookup yields CDR1 MGHDK and CDR2 SYGVNS. V was cut by 5 bases and J by 1 base, with 7 bases left in between. This CDR3 contains 13 residues. The CDR3 DNA follows: TGTGCCAGCAGTCCGGCGGGCACAGATACGCAGTATTTT. This gives the protein CASSPAGTDTQYF.

This chain links TRBV2 with TRBJ1-6; no firm D call. The CDR3 has 14 amino acids. Per germline, CDR1 SNHLY and CDR2 FYNNEI. Trimming stripped 5 bases from V and 8 bases from J, with 13 bases between. This CDR3 reads CASSPPGLDSPLHF. CDR3 nucleotides: TGTGCCAGCAGTCCCCCGGGCCTTGATTCACCCCTCCACTTT.

The chain has TRBV6-5 and TRBJ1-1; TRBD1 matches 9 bases. Germline V lookup: CDR1 MNHEY, CDR2 SVGAGI. J was trimmed by 6 bases and V by 2 bases; bases with no gene match: 4. The CDR3 is 14 residues long. The CDR3 nucleotides are TGTGCCAGCAGTTACCCGGGACAGGGAGCTGAAGCTTTCTTT. Encoded protein: CASSYPGQGAEAFF.

The rearrangement links TRBV7-3 to TRBJ2-2; TRBD1 is a possible D gene (6 bases). From germline, CDR1 is SGHTA and CDR2 FQGTGA. Deletions cut 2 bases from V and 3 bases from J, with 10 bases between. This CDR3 has 15 amino acids. The CDR3 sequence is CASSLYRQDTGELFF. The DNA for the CDR3 is TGTGCCAGCAGCTTATACCGACAGGACACCGGGGAGCTGTTTTTT.

The chain couples TRBV29-1 to TRBJ1-2; D is unresolved. Trimming removed 4 bases from V and 8 bases from J, with 14 bases in between. The CDR3 covers 12 residues. The germline V gene encodes CDR1 SQVTM and CDR2 ANQGSEA. CDR3 protein: CSVVTPGEGYTF. The CDR3 DNA reads as TGCAGCGTTGTAACCCCCGGGGAGGGCTACACCTTC.

V is TRBV11-1 and J is TRBJ1-3; D remains unclear. This CDR3 comprises 12 residues. Germline V gene sequence: CDR1 SGHAT, CDR2 FQDESV (reference sequence). V was trimmed by 2 bases and J by 3 bases, leaving 2 bases between them. The CDR3 nucleotides are TGTGCCAGCAGCTTATATGGAAACACCATATATTTT. It is translated as CASSLYGNTIYF.

Concerning this clone: The sample has other DNA sequences that encode this CDR3 too. The chain couples TRBV29-1 to TRBJ2-4; D remains ambiguous. The CDR3 sequence is 13 residues long. The germline gives CDR1 SQVTM, CDR2 ANQGSEA. Trimming cost V 4 bases and J 0 bases, with 7 bases left between them. CDR3 bases: TGCAGCGTTGGTGGCCGAGCCAAAAACATTCAGTACTTC. Protein: CSVGGRAKNIQYF.